A single sample gave rise to the 22 T cell receptor beta chains below, sequenced in a study of control samples from healthy donors and cancer patients. Using immunoSEQ multiplex PCR, the repertoire was profiled, and TCRdb retains in-frame clones only, with some absent. This sample carries 120,000 to 150,000 clones, 80% to 90% of them seen once, and the ten largest clones take roughly 8.7%. The sequencing input was blood. Every receptor here comes from a woman aged 25-40 years in good health.

This sequence joins TRBV19 and TRBJ2-1; 8 bases are shared with TRBD1. The CDR3 runs 16 residues. V lost 6 bases and J lost 0; bases outside the gene matches: 7. Germline V lookup: CDR1 LNHDA, CDR2 SQIVND (reference sequence). The CDR3 DNA is TGTGCCAGTAGGGACAGGGAGTTCGGCTCCTACAATGAGCAGTTCTTC. Its translation: CASRDREFGSYNEQFF.

The chain joins TRBV9 to TRBJ2-7; 12 bases agree with TRBD2. The V gene end was trimmed by 4 bases and the J gene end by 2 bases; junction bases not matched to a gene: 1. The germline V gene encodes CDR1 SGDLS and CDR2 YYNGEE. This CDR3 has 14 amino acids. CDR3 residues: CASSRTSGAYEQYF. CDR3 in DNA: TGTGCCAGCAGCCGGACTAGCGGGGCCTACGAGCAGTACTTC.

This chain uses TRBV11-3 with TRBJ2-2; D gene ambiguous. This CDR3 is 14 amino acids long. CDR1 is SGHNT and CDR2 is YENEEA in the germline V gene. V lost 1 base to trimming and J lost 1 base, with 4 bases between them. CDR3 sequence: CASSLGMNTGELFF. CDR3 bases: TGTGCCAGCAGCTTAGGGATGAACACCGGGGAGCTGTTTTTT.

The chain couples TRBV28 to TRBJ1-2; possibly TRBD1 for D (5 bases). The CDR3 has 12 residues. CDR1 is MDHEN and CDR2 is SYDVKM in the germline V gene. The ends were cut back, 5 bases at V and 5 bases at J, with 9 bases in the middle. The CDR3 sequence: CASSRQSYGYTF. As DNA, the CDR3 is TGTGCCAGCAGTCGACAGAGTTATGGCTACACCTTC.

CDR3 coding DNA: TGCGCCAGCAGGGAGGACAGATATAATTCACCCCTCCACTTT. Protein sequence: CASREDRYNSPLHF. The chain is built from TRBV5-1 and TRBJ1-6, with TRBD1 as a possible D gene (6 bases). CDR1 SGHRS and CDR2 YFSETQ come from the germline V gene. The V gene lost 5 bases and the J gene lost 4 bases, with 10 bases spanning the gap. The CDR3 consists of 14 residues. Drawing the rest from reference TRBV5-1 and TRBJ1-6, the complete variable domain is KAGVTQTPRYLIKTRGQQVTLSCSPISGHRSVSWYQQTPGQGLQFLFEYFSETQRNKGNFPGRFSGRQFSNSRSEMNVSTLELGDSALYLCASREDRYNSPLHFGNGTRLTVT.

This rearrangement joins TRBV9 to TRBJ1-3, with D unresolved. CDR1 and CDR2 from the germline V gene are SGDLS and YYNGEE. The CDR3 has 15 amino acids. V dropped 3 bases and J dropped 0 bases, with 10 bases sitting between them. CDR3 loop: CASSASQLSGNTIYF. The CDR3 nucleotides are TGTGCCAGCAGCGCAAGCCAGCTCTCTGGAAACACCATATATTTT.

The chain joins TRBV25-1 to TRBJ1-2; unclear D gene. The germline V gene encodes CDR1 MGHDK and CDR2 SYGVNS. V lost 2 bases, J lost 1 base, and 8 bases lay in between. This CDR3 comprises 14 residues. The CDR3 bases are TGTGCCAGCAGTGAAAGAGGGAATAACTATGGCTACACCTTC. This codes for CASSERGNNYGYTF.

V and J are TRBV6-6 and TRBJ2-5; 9 nucleotides agree with TRBD1. The V segment lost 8 bases and the J segment 3 bases; nucleotides outside the gene matches: 10. CDR1 and CDR2 (germline): MNHNY, SVGAGI (reference sequence). This CDR3 contains 15 residues. CDR3 region: CASGPMTGGKETQYF. In nucleotides, the CDR3 is TGTGCCAGCGGACCCATGACAGGGGGTAAAGAGACCCAGTACTTC.

The V call is TRBV28, the J call TRBJ1-2; D ambiguous. This CDR3 has 18 amino acids. Looked up from germline, CDR1 is MDHEN and CDR2 is SYDVKM. Trimming stripped 2 bases from V and 2 bases from J, with 21 bases between. CDR3 DNA: TGTGCCAGCAGTTTAAACAAGGGTATTCTACGGAGGAACTATGGCTACACCTTC. This encodes CASSLNKGILRRNYGYTF.

The chain is built from TRBV10-1 and TRBJ2-5, with TRBD2 matching 8 bases. This CDR3 is built from 14 residues. CDR1 is WNHNN, CDR2 SYGVQD, per germline (reference sequence). CDR3 loop: CHGRLAGSSKTQYF. As DNA, the CDR3 is TGCCACGGGCGATTAGCGGGATCTTCAAAGACCCAGTACTTC.

The V call is TRBV18, the J call TRBJ1-5, with 9 bases matching TRBD1. The germline CDR1 and CDR2 sequences are KGHSH and LQKENI. V was pared by 6 bases and J by 6 bases, with 9 bases of the junction left unmatched. The CDR3 extends over 15 amino acids. CDR3 nucleotide sequence: TGTGCCAGCTCCCTTACAGGGGGCGCCGGTCAGCCCCAGCATTTT. Translation gives CASSLTGGAGQPQHF.

This clone was counted a single time. V is TRBV24-1 and J is TRBJ2-7; D might be TRBD2 (6 bases). CDR1 KGHDR and CDR2 SFDVKD come from the germline V gene. Trimming took 0 bases from V and 2 from J, leaving 13 bases between them. The CDR3 is 16 residues long. In DNA, the CDR3 is TGTGCCACCAGTGATTTGAGAAGGGAGCGGGCCTACGAGCAGTACTTC. Protein: CATSDLRRERAYEQYF.

The J gene is TRBJ2-4, the V gene TRBV13; 11 positions agree with TRBD1. There are 16 residues in the CDR3. V gave up 5 bases and J gave up 1 base; unmatched junction bases: 4. Germline CDR1 reads PRHDT; CDR2 reads FYEKMQ (reference sequence). CDR3 coding DNA: TGTGCCAGCAGCCCGGGGACAGGGGGGGCCAAAAACATTCAGTACTTC. Translated: CASSPGTGGAKNIQYF.

The chain employs TRBV10-1 and TRBJ2-1, with TRBD2 as a possible D gene (5 bases). The CDR3 sequence is 14 residues long. Per the germline V gene, CDR1 is WNHNN and CDR2 is SYGVQD (reference sequence). V dropped 6 bases and J dropped 8 bases, with 17 bases sitting between them. The CDR3 sequence is CASRLVRTLDEQFF. CDR3 nucleotides: TGCGCCAGCAGACTAGTTAGAACGCTGGATGAGCAGTTCTTC.

V is TRBV7-3 and J is TRBJ2-1; the D is unclear. Looked up from germline, CDR1 is SGHTA and CDR2 is FQGTGA. With 5 bases removed from V and 10 bases from J, the gap between germline ends came to 12 bases. The CDR3 covers 12 residues. CDR3 in DNA: TGTGCCAGCAGCGTAAGGGCCGGCGAGCAGTTCTTC. It is translated as CASSVRAGEQFF. The whole variable domain, filled in from reference TRBV7-3 and TRBJ2-1, reads GAGVSQTPSNKVTEKGKYVELRCDPISGHTALYWYRQSLGQGPEFLIYFQGTGAADDSGLPNDRFFAVRPEGSVSTLKIQRTERGDSAVYLCASSVRAGEQFFGPGTRLTVL.

A few counts support this clone. The rearrangement uses TRBV29-1 and TRBJ1-2; D possibly corresponds to TRBD1 (6 bases). The CDR3 sequence is 13 residues long. The V gene lost 4 bases and the J gene lost 5 bases, with 14 bases spanning the gap. In germline, CDR1 is SQVTM, CDR2 ANQGSEA. The CDR3 protein is CSVGHLGAYGYTF. In DNA form, the CDR3 reads TGCAGCGTTGGTCATTTGGGGGCTTATGGCTACACCTTC.

The V gene is TRBV27, the J gene TRBJ1-5; D is uncertain. V was shortened by 10 bases and J by 3 bases, with 10 bases between the two germline ends. The CDR3 totals 12 residues. Per the germline V gene, CDR1 is MNHEY and CDR2 is SMNVEV (reference sequence). The CDR3 here is CAIGPFNQPQHF. The CDR3 coding sequence is TGTGCCATCGGACCGTTCAATCAGCCCCAGCATTTT.

This clone was picked up one time. The chain links TRBV11-2 to TRBJ1-2; maybe TRBD1 (5 bases). CDR1 and CDR2 from the germline V gene are SGHAT and FQNNGV. Between the trimmed V and J ends, which lost 1 base and 7 bases, there was a span of 10 bases. The CDR3 is 13 amino acids. CDR3 nucleotides: TGTGCCAGCAGCTTAGCCTCAGGGCTTGGCTACACCTTC. Amino acid sequence: CASSLASGLGYTF. The whole variable domain, remainder taken from reference TRBV11-2 and TRBJ1-2, is EAGVAQSPRYKIIEKRQSVAFWCNPISGHATLYWYQQILGQGPKLLIQFQNNGVVDDSQLPKDRFSAERLKGVDSTLKIQPAKLEDSAVYLCASSLASGLGYTFGSGTRLTVV.

The gene calls are TRBV4-1 and TRBJ2-7, with 8 bases aligning to TRBD2. The CDR3 sequence is 16 residues long. Germline CDR1 is MGHRA and CDR2 is YSYEKL. The V gene end was trimmed by 0 bases and the J gene end by 2 bases; junction bases not matched to a gene: 6. The CDR3 spells CASSQEGAGGPYEQYF. CDR3 nucleotides: TGCGCCAGCAGCCAAGAAGGGGCGGGAGGTCCCTACGAGCAGTACTTC.

This clone was seen just once. This rearrangement joins TRBV9 to TRBJ1-3; 8 bases map to TRBD1. This CDR3 contains 15 residues. The V and J ends lost 0 bases and 4 bases, in that order; junction bases with no gene match: 3. Germline CDR1 SGDLS, CDR2 YYNGEE. In DNA form, the CDR3 reads TGTGCCAGCAGCGTAGGGACAGGGCCGGGAAACACCATATATTTT. Amino acid sequence: CASSVGTGPGNTIYF.

This chain links TRBV6-4 with TRBJ2-2, with 8 nucleotides matching TRBD1. The junction had 3 bases not matched to a gene; V was cut back by 6 bases and J by 3 bases. CDR3 length: 14 amino acids. Germline values: CDR1 MRHNA, CDR2 SNTAGT. The CDR3 sequence: CASREQGDTGELFF. The CDR3 DNA reads as TGTGCCAGCAGAGAACAGGGGGACACCGGGGAGCTGTTTTTT.

The rearrangement uses TRBV19 and TRBJ2-1; D may correspond to TRBD1 or TRBD2 (5 bases each). The V gene lost 5 bases and the J gene lost 8 bases, with 13 bases spanning the gap. From germline, CDR1 is LNHDA and CDR2 SQIVND (reference sequence). The CDR3 consists of 13 residues. The CDR3, as DNA: TGTGCCAGTAGTGCGGACAATAGCGATGAGCAGTTCTTC. It is translated as CASSADNSDEQFF.